The T cell receptor beta chain described here comes from a study of Ad26.COV2.S vaccination and SARS-CoV-2 variants. Whole-study results and caveats: The analyses of TCR breadth and depth may have understated the size of total T cell responses.

Note on this clone: Its antigen is as yet unknown.

Treatment specified: over 15 received Ad26.COV2.S at low or high dose, single or two shots; roughly five received placebo; per-sample allocation not given. Sampling was performed 63 days after the first vaccine or placebo injection. The donor was a Boston adult aged 18-55 years. The shot given was an Ad26 vector that makes Wuhan-strain SARS-CoV-2 spike. Germline-derived CDR1 and CDR2 are SEHNR and FQNEAQ (reference sequence). With 4 bases removed from V and 4 bases from J, the gap between germline ends came to 16 bases. The CDR3 sequence is 15 residues long. TCRdb's copy holds only in-frame clones and misses some; the assay was immunoSEQ multiplex PCR. The repertoire holds 400,000 to 500,000 clones, with 80% to 90% as singletons.

The chain uses TRBV7-9 and TRBJ1-2; no clear D. The sample in question was peripheral blood, obtained in a trial of Ad26.COV2.S vaccine versus placebo. This receptor was taken from a person between 18 and 65 years old who received the Ad26.COV2.S COVID-19 vaccine or a placebo. The CDR3: CASSWLEGRGYGYTF. CDR3 DNA: TGTGCCAGCAGCTGGTTAGAGGGCCGCGGCTATGGCTACACCTTC.